The 17 T cell receptor beta chains reported below all come from one sample, sequenced in a study of T cells expressing NK-cell markers. With the 5' RACE reads reprocessed, TCRdb shows one record per CDR3 protein and no DNA. This table lists 150,000 to 200,000 distinct CDR3 sequences. The specimen sequenced was blood T cells: a sorted CD56 or NKG2C T cell subset, CD4+ or CD8+ T cells, or bulk PBMC T cells (not recorded which). These receptors were collected from a woman aged 18 to 75 in good health.

The chain couples TRBV7-9 to TRBJ2-3; TCRdb picks TRBD2, but there is no DNA to check that call. Germline-derived CDR1 and CDR2 are SEHNR and FQNEAQ (reference sequence). The CDR3 is made up of 16 amino acids. The CDR3 sequence: CASSLDLGRHTDTQYF.

The V and J genes are TRBV6-2 or TRBV6-3 and TRBJ1-1; no DNA is available, so the TRBD1 call from TCRdb remains unchecked. Looked up from germline, CDR1 is MNHEY and CDR2 is SVGEGT. This CDR3 has 16 amino acids. This CDR3 is CASIGRGGSLNTEAFF.

V usage is TRBV4-1 and J usage is TRBJ1-3. The CDR3 loop spans 16 amino acids. Germline loops: CDR1 MGHRA, CDR2 YSYEKL. CDR3 loop: CASSQVISPSGNTIYF.

The V and J genes are TRBV7-7 and TRBJ2-1; TCRdb's D call, TRBD2, is unchecked because there is no DNA. CDR1 SSHAT and CDR2 FNYEAQ come from the germline V gene (reference sequence). The CDR3 length is 18 residues. This chain's CDR3 is CASSLEPPSTRGSNEQFF.

The chain joins TRBV25-1 to TRBJ2-3; the TRBD1 assignment by TCRdb is unverifiable without DNA. Germline CDR1 and CDR2: MGHDK and SYGVNS. The CDR3 contains 14 residues. The CDR3 spells CASKRDTNTDTQYF.

This sequence joins TRBV5-4 and TRBJ2-7; the TCRdb D gene call, TRBD1, has no DNA to confirm it. Germline assignment: CDR1 SGHNT and CDR2 YYREEE (reference sequence). The CDR3 consists of 15 residues. This CDR3 is CASSQGAKRPYEQYF.

The gene calls are TRBV12-3 or TRBV12-4 and TRBJ2-7; TCRdb reports TRBD1, a call that lacks DNA to check it against. The CDR3 has 14 amino acids. CDR3 region: CASRPSGPLDEQYF.

V is TRBV29-1 and J is TRBJ2-1; TCRdb outputs TRBD2, but without DNA this stays unchecked. CDR1 and CDR2 from the germline V gene are SQVTM and ANQGSEA. The length of the CDR3 is 15 residues. The CDR3 sequence is CSARASGSPGDEQFF.

The J gene is TRBJ2-2, the V gene TRBV20-1; the D gene TCRdb calls, TRBD1, cannot be checked with no DNA. The CDR3 consists of 15 residues. Germline values: CDR1 DFQATT, CDR2 SNEGSKA (reference sequence). The CDR3 spells CSARFIQGITGELFF.

The rearrangement links TRBV12-3 or TRBV12-4 to TRBJ2-1; TCRdb designates TRBD2, a call that cannot be tested without DNA. The CDR3 is 14 amino acids. CDR3 in amino acids: CASRASGGHNEQFF.

The CDR3 loop reads CATSSETGNTEAFF. The chain joins TRBV15 to TRBJ1-1; TCRdb lists TRBD1, though no DNA is available to test this call. Germline CDR1 and CDR2: LNHNV and YYDKDF (reference sequence). CDR3 size: 14 residues.

This chain joins TRBV5-1 and TRBJ1-1; TCRdb indicates TRBD1, and absent DNA this call remains unverified. Per germline, CDR1 SGHRS and CDR2 YFSETQ. This CDR3 spans 16 amino acids. The CDR3: CASSPQGTVLNTEAFF.

The J gene is TRBJ2-7, the V gene TRBV4-1; without DNA, the TCRdb call of TRBD2 cannot be checked. The CDR3 runs 15 residues. The germline CDR1 and CDR2 sequences are MGHRA and YSYEKL. CDR3 region: CASSQGGEGRYEQYF.

The rearrangement links TRBV4-2 to TRBJ2-1; TCRdb lists TRBD1, though no DNA is available to test this call. The CDR3 consists of 13 residues. Per germline, CDR1 LGHNA and CDR2 YNFKEQ. This CDR3 reads CASSQATGHPLFF.

The chain carries TRBV20-1 and TRBJ2-7. The CDR3 runs to 12 residues. Germline V gives CDR1 DFQATT, CDR2 SNEGSKA (reference sequence). The CDR3 is CSASSYGDEQYF.

This rearrangement joins TRBV19 to TRBJ2-1. CDR1 LNHDA and CDR2 SQIVND come from the germline V gene (reference sequence). This CDR3 has 16 residues. CDR3: CASSIWLMTPYNEQFF.

This clonotype is medium-sized (0.01 to 0.1%) by frequency. The chain is built from TRBV5-1 and TRBJ2-3; TCRdb returns TRBD1, unconfirmable since there is no DNA. Germline CDR1 reads SGHRS; CDR2 reads YFSETQ. CDR3 size: 16 residues. The CDR3 protein is CASSLSPGPTTDTQYF.